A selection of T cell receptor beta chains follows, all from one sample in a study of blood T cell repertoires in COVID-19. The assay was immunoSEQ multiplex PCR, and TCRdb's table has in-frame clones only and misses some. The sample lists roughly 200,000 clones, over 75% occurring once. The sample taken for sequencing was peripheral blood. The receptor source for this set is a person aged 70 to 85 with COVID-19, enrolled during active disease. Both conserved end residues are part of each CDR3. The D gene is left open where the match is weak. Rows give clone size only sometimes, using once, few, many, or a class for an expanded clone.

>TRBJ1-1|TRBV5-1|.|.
CASSLAAGWEVAFF
TGCGCCAGCAGCTTGGCCGCAGGGTGGGAGGTAGCTTTCTTT
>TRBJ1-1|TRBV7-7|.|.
CATRPRDTSLYTEAFF
TGTGCCACGCGGCCCAGGGACACCTCATTATACACTGAAGCTTTCTTT
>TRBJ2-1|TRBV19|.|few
CASSISRNPYNEQFF
TGTGCCAGTAGTATTAGCAGAAACCCCTACAATGAGCAGTTCTTC
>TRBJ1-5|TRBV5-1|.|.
CASSLGEVGQPQHF
TGCGCCAGCAGCTTAGGGGAGGTTGGTCAGCCCCAGCATTTT
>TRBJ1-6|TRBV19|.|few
CASGSYNSPLHF
TGTGCCAGCGGCTCCTATAATTCACCCCTCCACTTT
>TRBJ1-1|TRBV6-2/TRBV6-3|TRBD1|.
CASSRVGQGSPEAFF
TGTGCCAGCAGTCGCGTGGGACAGGGGTCCCCTGAAGCTTTCTTT
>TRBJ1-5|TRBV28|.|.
CASSPPGRGYQPQHF
TGTGCCAGCAGCCCGCCAGGAAGGGGGTATCAGCCCCAGCATTTT
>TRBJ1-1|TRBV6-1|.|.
CASSEVGSGYTEAFF
TGTGCCAGCAGCGAAGTAGGGTCGGGGTATACTGAAGCTTTCTTT
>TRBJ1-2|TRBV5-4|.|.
CASSLIGQTNYGYTF
TGTGCCAGCAGCTTAATCGGACAGACTAACTATGGCTACACCTTC
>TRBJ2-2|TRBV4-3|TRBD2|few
CASSQDRLAGVNAGELFF
TGCGCCAGCAGCCAAGATCGACTAGCGGGAGTCAATGCCGGGGAGCTGTTTTTT
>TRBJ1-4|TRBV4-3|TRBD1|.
CASSQTSGQGIIDSNEKLFF
TGCGCCAGCAGCCAGACCTCCGGACAGGGCATTATTGATAGTAATGAAAAACTGTTTTTT
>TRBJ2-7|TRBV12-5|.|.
CASGWRIPAYEQYF
TGTGCTAGTGGTTGGAGGATACCGGCCTACGAGCAGTACTTC
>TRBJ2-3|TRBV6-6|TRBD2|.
CASSESGTNTQYF
TGTGCCAGCAGTGAGAGCGGGACGAATACGCAGTATTTT
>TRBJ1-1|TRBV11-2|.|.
CASSLLLSSSTEAFF
TGTGCCAGCAGCTTACTTCTTAGTTCGAGCACTGAAGCTTTCTTT
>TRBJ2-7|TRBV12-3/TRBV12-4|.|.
CASSFLDNYEQYF
TGTGCCAGCAGTTTCCTGGACAACTACGAGCAGTACTTC
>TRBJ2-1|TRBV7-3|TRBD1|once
CASSREPGQGNEQFF
TGTGCCAGCAGCCGGGAACCGGGACAGGGCAATGAGCAGTTCTTC
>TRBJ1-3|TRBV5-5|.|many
CASSLRSQNLLSGNTIYF
TGTGCCAGCAGCTTGCGGAGCCAAAACCTTCTCTCTGGAAACACCATATATTTT
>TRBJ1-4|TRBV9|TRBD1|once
CASSGQGGNEANEKLFF
TGTGCCAGCAGCGGACAGGGAGGCAACGAAGCTAATGAAAAACTGTTTTTT
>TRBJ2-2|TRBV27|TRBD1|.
CASRLGQPSGELFF
TGTGCCAGCAGACTGGGACAGCCCTCCGGGGAGCTGTTTTTT
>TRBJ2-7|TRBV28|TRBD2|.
CASIEAGTYEQYF
TGTGCCAGCATCGAAGCGGGGACCTACGAGCAGTACTTC
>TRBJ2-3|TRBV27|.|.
CASSLWQNTDTQYF
TGTGCCAGCAGTTTGTGGCAGAACACAGATACGCAGTATTTT
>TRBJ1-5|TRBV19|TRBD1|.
CASRKTGEVQPQHF
TGTGCCAGTAGAAAGACAGGGGAGGTCCAGCCCCAGCATTTT
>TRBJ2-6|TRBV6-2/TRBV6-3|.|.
CASSLRGSGANVLTF
TGTGCCAGCAGTCTGAGGGGGTCTGGGGCCAACGTCCTGACTTTC
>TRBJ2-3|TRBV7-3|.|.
CASSDGRDTDTQYF
TGTGCCAGCAGTGACGGGAGAGACACAGATACGCAGTATTTT
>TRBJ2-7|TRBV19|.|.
CATASSSVEQYF
TGTGCCACCGCATCTAGCTCAGTAGAGCAGTACTTC
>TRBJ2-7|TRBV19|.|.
CASSIGRSAYEQYF
TGTGCCAGTAGTATTGGCAGGTCCGCCTACGAGCAGTACTTC
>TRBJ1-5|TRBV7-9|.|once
CASSLGSGGYQPQHF
TGTGCCAGCAGCTTAGGTTCCGGAGGGTATCAGCCCCAGCATTTT
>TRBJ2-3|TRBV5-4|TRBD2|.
CASTPGLAETDTQYF
TGTGCCAGCACCCCAGGACTAGCGGAAACAGATACGCAGTATTTT
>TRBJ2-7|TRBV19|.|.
CASRQGYEQYF
TGTGCCAGTAGACAGGGTTACGAGCAGTACTTC
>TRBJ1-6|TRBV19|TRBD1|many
CASSIGGQGDSPLHF
TGTGCCAGTAGTATAGGCGGACAGGGCGATTCACCCCTCCACTTT
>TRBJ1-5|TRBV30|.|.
CAWSVGGPGQPQHF
TGTGCCTGGAGTGTCGGGGGGCCGGGGCAGCCCCAGCATTTT
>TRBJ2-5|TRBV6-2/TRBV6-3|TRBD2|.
CASSYLVAGAKETQYF
TGTGCCAGCAGTTACTTGGTAGCGGGGGCCAAAGAGACCCAGTACTTC
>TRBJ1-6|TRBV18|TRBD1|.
CASSPATGGGSPLHF
TGTGCCAGCTCACCTGCGACAGGGGGCGGTTCACCCCTCCACTTT
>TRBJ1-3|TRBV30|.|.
CAWDQSGNTIYF
TGTGCCTGGGACCAGTCTGGAAACACCATATATTTT
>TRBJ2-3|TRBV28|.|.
CASDPSSGTDTQYF
TGTGCCAGTGACCCGTCTAGCGGCACAGATACGCAGTATTTT
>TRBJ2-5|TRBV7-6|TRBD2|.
CASSLVASGQETQYF
TGTGCCAGCAGCTTAGTTGCTAGCGGCCAAGAGACCCAGTACTTC
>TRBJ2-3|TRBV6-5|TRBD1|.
CASSDRGTTDTQYF
TGTGCCAGCAGCGACAGGGGGACGACAGATACGCAGTATTTT
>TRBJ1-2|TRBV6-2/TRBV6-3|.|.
CASSYSSVTYGYTF
TGTGCCAGCAGTTACTCGTCAGTAACCTATGGCTACACCTTC
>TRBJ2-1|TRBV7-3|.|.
CASSPLAGVNEQFF
TGTGCCAGCAGCCCCTTAGCCGGGGTGAATGAGCAGTTCTTC
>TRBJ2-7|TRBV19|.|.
CASSGGSTGVPYEQYF
TGTGCCAGTAGTGGGGGGTCCACGGGGGTCCCCTACGAGCAGTACTTC
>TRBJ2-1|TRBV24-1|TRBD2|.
CATSDSSASGLYNEQFF
TGTGCCACCAGTGATTCATCAGCTAGCGGGCTATACAATGAGCAGTTCTTC
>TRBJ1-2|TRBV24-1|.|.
CATSGQAGYGYTF
TGTGCCACCAGTGGGCAGGCCGGCTATGGCTACACCTTC
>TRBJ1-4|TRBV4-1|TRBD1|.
CASSQTTGTAHEKLFF
TGCGCCAGCAGCCAAACAACCGGGACAGCCCATGAAAAACTGTTTTTT
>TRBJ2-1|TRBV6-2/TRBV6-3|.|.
CASSYNRGNNEQFF
TGTGCCAGCAGTTACAATCGGGGTAACAATGAGCAGTTCTTC
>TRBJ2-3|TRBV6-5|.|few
CASRKQLTDTQYF
TGTGCCAGCAGAAAACAGTTAACAGATACGCAGTATTTT
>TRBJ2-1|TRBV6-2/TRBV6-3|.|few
CASSLQYSGEQFF
TGTGCCAGCAGCCTTCAATACTCCGGTGAGCAGTTCTTC
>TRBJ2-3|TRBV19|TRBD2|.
CASSSPSGGYSDTQYF
TGTGCCAGTAGTAGCCCCAGCGGGGGATACTCAGATACGCAGTATTTT
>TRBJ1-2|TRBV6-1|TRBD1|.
CASSDRSVTGYGYTF
TGTGCCAGCAGTGACAGATCAGTGACAGGGTATGGCTACACCTTC
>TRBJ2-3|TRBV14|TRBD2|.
CASSQGRNSGGLTDTQYF
TGTGCCAGCAGCCAAGGAAGGAACAGCGGGGGATTAACAGATACGCAGTATTTT
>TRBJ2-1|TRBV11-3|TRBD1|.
CASSDKTGGYEQFF
TGTGCCAGCAGCGATAAGACAGGGGGCTATGAGCAGTTCTTC
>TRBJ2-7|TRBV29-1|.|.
CSVRSPAKDRQYF
TGCAGCGTTCGATCGCCAGCCAAGGACAGGCAGTACTTC
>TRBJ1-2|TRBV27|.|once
CASSLSPGGNYGYTF
TGTGCCAGCAGTCTAAGCCCCGGGGGTAACTATGGCTACACCTTC
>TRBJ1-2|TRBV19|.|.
CASIGGQIPYGYTF
TGTGCCAGTATAGGAGGGCAGATCCCCTATGGCTACACCTTC
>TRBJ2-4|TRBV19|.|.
CASSIVRGALDIQYF
TGTGCCAGTAGTATAGTTAGGGGTGCCTTGGACATTCAGTACTTC
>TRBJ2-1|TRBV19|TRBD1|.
CASKVTGGHVEQFF
TGTGCCAGTAAGGTGACAGGGGGCCACGTTGAGCAGTTCTTC
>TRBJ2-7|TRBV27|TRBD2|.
CASSPLAGLSYEQYF
TGTGCCAGCAGTCCTCTAGCGGGGTTATCCTACGAGCAGTACTTC
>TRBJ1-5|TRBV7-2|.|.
CASSFHHEYPQHF
TGTGCCAGCAGTTTCCATCACGAGTACCCCCAGCATTTT
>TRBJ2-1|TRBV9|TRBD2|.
CASSVDLGLASGEQFF
TGTGCCAGCAGCGTAGATCTGGGACTAGCGAGCGGGGAGCAGTTCTTC
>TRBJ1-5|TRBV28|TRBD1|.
CASSVSRDRGFQPQHF
TGTGCCAGCAGTGTATCCCGGGACAGGGGGTTCCAGCCCCAGCATTTT
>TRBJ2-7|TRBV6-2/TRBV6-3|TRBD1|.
CASSFQGARDEQYF
TGTGCCAGCAGTTTTCAGGGGGCTCGCGACGAGCAGTACTTC